The text below deals with one T cell receptor beta chain. Its antigen is currently not known. One base away there is no much larger clone; base qualities are not given. Libraries were prepared through the immunoSEQ multiplex PCR assay. The multiplex PCR relied on a mix of 60 forward primers for TCR Vbeta segments and 13 reverse primers for TCR Jbeta segments. The CDR3 region of rearranged TCR beta genes was amplified from genomic DNA by a multiplex PCR assay. Amplified TCR beta libraries were sequenced as 87-base-pair reads on the Illumina HiSeq System. Per the authors' processing: Across the 666 repertoires, a later analysis counted 78 million or so unique TCR beta chains, 9.5 million to 12 million of which were shared by at least two donors. A nearest-neighbor algorithm error-corrected the raw reads and collapsed the reads into unique sequences, merging closely related sequences to remove PCR and sequencing errors. CDR3 sequences were aligned to IMGT reference sequences to assign V, D and J gene segments. Each retained sequence needed at least a six-nucleotide match to both a V gene segment and a J gene segment. A rearrangement counted as productive if the CDR3 had no stop codons and remained in frame with V and J, and every other rearrangement counted as non-productive. CDR3 was defined by IMGT convention, running from the second conserved V-encoded cysteine to the conserved J-encoded phenylalanine. The earlier analysis of about 610 of the donors excluded sequences that lacked an unambiguous match to a single V gene segment. In an earlier analysis of 587 of the donors, V segments were called functional above 56.7% productive rearrangements and were called segregating when the between-donor standard deviation exceeded 5%. To diagnose cytomegalovirus status from the catalog of TCR beta chain sequences, a statistical classification framework was built. In a later analysis, V and J genes were assigned by comparing TCR nucleotide sequences against IMGT/GENE-DB human TR gene sequences. A later analysis assigned CDR3 sequences and most-parsimonious VDJ recombination scenarios with the TCRdist pipeline. In a later analysis, each TCR beta chain was defined by its CDR3 amino acid sequence together with its V-gene family, and reads lacking a unique V-gene family were excluded. To address suspected cross-contamination and a sequencing artifact, a later analysis removed roughly 640 highly shared, low-generation-probability nucleotide sequences. In a later analysis, a clonal expansion index for each public chain was calculated from normalized within-repertoire ranks of inferred template counts. In a later analysis, generation probabilities were computed with a VDJ recombination model fitted to out-of-frame rearrangements, and the resulting probabilities were checked against IGoR. Hypergeometric tests were used in a later analysis to score TCR-TCR, TCR-HLA and TCR-CMV co-occurrence, with a repertoire-size bias correction applied to the TCR pairs. To estimate false discovery rates, a later analysis permuted the HLA or CMV assignments 20 times. In a later analysis, co-occurring TCRs were grouped with DBSCAN, and TCRdist sequence similarity was added when clustering was performed within HLA-allele-positive subsets. Co-occurrence clustering excluded repertoires with fewer than 30,000 or more than 120,000 public chains, plus five with anomalous nucleotide sharing. Imported from immuneACCESS, the table was reduced by TCRdb to in-frame sequences with V and J called. These copies leave out some clones; in studies compared against another copy, an unresolved V gene accounts for under half, and the cause of the remainder is not known. The V and J calls and clone size were taken over from that table, and D and trimming were inferred from the DNA. The sample contains about 63,000 clones, approximately 70% of them found a single time. The leading ten clones occupy 5.4% of the sample.

These data originate in a study of cytomegalovirus exposure and HLA in healthy donors (dated 2017 in TCRdb). For the wider study: An earlier analysis of roughly 610 of the donors reported about 300 Gb of sequence data and roughly 120 million unique TCR beta sequences obtained from 180 million or so T cells. An early release covering just under 650 HLA-typed donors comprised approximately 290 gigabases of sequencing data and around 80 million unique TCR sequences. Of the 300 to 400 genotyped donors, around 81% fell in the genetic ancestry cluster associated with self-reported Caucasian donors. The study aimed to test whether cataloging public T cell receptors could reveal signatures of past pathogen exposure. The study used immunosequencing to profile the T cell repertoires of several hundred subjects and linked those repertoires to cytomegalovirus serostatus. A separate validation cohort of some 130 different subjects was used in addition to the roughly 700-subject first cohort. To predict cytomegalovirus infection status, the study brought together high-throughput TCR immunosequencing, statistical association of individual TCRs with disease status, and machine learning. To study patterns of TCR occurrence, a later analysis re-analyzed previously published TCR beta repertoires from 666 donors and added high-resolution HLA genotyping. Rather than drawing on any new phenotypic data, the later analysis identified candidate immune exposures from TCR beta sequences and the way those sequences occurred across donors. To decide whether each TCR beta V gene segment behaved as functional or pseudogenic, an earlier analysis of over 500 of the donors relied on high-throughput TCR beta sequencing. Donor age, sex, ethnicity and CMV serostatus were compiled together with the repertoire data. In a later genetic analysis, genome-wide SNP genotypes for about 55% of the roughly 700 donors were used, and that subset was treated as a discovery cohort. All discovery cohort repertoires had been generated using a single sequencing platform. Class I and class II HLA loci were covered by the typing at four-digit resolution. The number of typed donors differed by locus: about 629-630 for A, B, C, DRB1 and DQB1; 500 to 550 for DQA1; some 610 for DPA1; and 450 to 480 for DPB1. About five DR-DQ haplotypes were treated as single units for association and clustering because of strong linkage in the cohort. Across some 400 genotyped donors of the cohort, an average of approximately 200,000 unique TCR beta nucleotide sequences per donor were sequenced, and roughly 17% of those sequences were non-productive.

Broader findings and caveats from the paper: Across donors, most TCR sequences were observed very rarely, whereas some public TCRs were present in many individuals. Some IMGT-functional V segments, including TRBV6-2 and TRBV6-3, could not be told apart with the 87-base-pair reads, so those segments were excluded. A later analysis found that TCR association rates varied across HLA loci, with DRB1 alleles showing the most associated TCRs and HLA-C alleles the fewest. Because counts were too low, around 18 rarely observed V segments, including chromosome 9 orphons, were left out of the earlier analysis of a few hundred of the donors. Linkage disequilibrium might explain the correlated functional status among segregating V segments, but an unknown experimental factor could not be excluded. Immune exposure information for the cohort was limited to CMV serostatus. When HLA alleles, especially DR and DQ, strongly co-occurred, TCR associations were difficult to assign to individual alleles. In both the original and validation cohorts, the classifier was reported to diagnose cytomegalovirus status with high specificity and sensitivity. In the study, around 150 TCR beta chains were listed as associated with cytomegalovirus. In a later analysis, HLA-associated TCR beta chains showed more clonal expansion and lower generation probabilities than non-associated chains that were equally common. According to the authors, the approach could potentially be generalized to other disease states and immunological phenotypes. An association between a missense DCLRE1C variant and V-gene and J-gene trimming of TCR beta chains was found in a later genetic analysis and replicated in an independent cohort. This cohort had only TCR beta chains sequenced, and the lack of alpha or paired-chain data limited which features could be detected. In a later analysis, 15,000 to 20,000 TCR beta sequences were associated with specific HLA alleles at a false discovery rate of 0.05. A further reported finding was that TCR beta sequences accurately predicted the HLA-A and HLA-B alleles for most subjects in the first cohort. Broadly in line with IMGT annotations, most TCR beta V segments showed up in productive rearrangements about 87% or about 30% of the time in an earlier analysis of 450 to 750 of the donors. A later analysis found that most CMV-associated TCR beta chains appeared HLA-restricted, with HLA associations seemingly driven largely by CMV exposure. The sequencing pipeline was judged likely to have produced a cluster of highly shared sequence variants as a technical artifact. According to a later genetic analysis, donors in an Asian-associated ancestry cluster had fewer N-insertions in productive TCRs than the approximately 630-donor mean. In vitro tests confirmed that three of the cytomegalovirus-associated TCR beta chains recognize cytomegalovirus antigens. Because HLA typing was unavailable for some donors at each locus, only the typed subset was used in association tests. In a later analysis, several top co-occurrence clusters were reported to appear linked to parvovirus B19, influenza, CMV and Epstein-Barr virus. Roughly uniform sequencing depth across donors was assumed in presence/absence analyses, although this assumption may not hold.

The cohort consisted of 650 to 850 healthy bone marrow donors. Cohort members were all nominally healthy when sampled, although unrecorded immune exposures were likely present. The donor was CMV seronegative and belonged to the group of 320 or so seronegative cohort members. Every donor gave a peripheral blood sample, and the peripheral blood mononuclear cells from that sample were used for TCR beta sequencing. Genomic DNA extraction from the blood cell samples was performed with the Qiagen DNeasy Blood Extraction Kit. Inclusive of the bounding cysteine and phenylalanine, the CDR3 is 15 residues long. Only CDR3 DNA is held: 45 bases, read in frame from base 1. Relative to germline, V is 3 bases shorter and J is 4 bases shorter, with 15 bases between their ends. The germline V gene encodes CDR1 SEHNR and CDR2 FQNEAQ (reference sequence).

This TCR derives from a man aged 50 or older in good health and CMV-seronegative. The chain is assembled from TRBV7-9 and TRBJ1-1; TRBD1 is possibly the D segment (6 matching bases). Material: PBMCs. The DNA is TGTGCCAGCAGCTTCCAGGGGCGGAGAGCCACTGAAGCTTTCTTT. The resulting protein is CASSFQGRRATEAFF.